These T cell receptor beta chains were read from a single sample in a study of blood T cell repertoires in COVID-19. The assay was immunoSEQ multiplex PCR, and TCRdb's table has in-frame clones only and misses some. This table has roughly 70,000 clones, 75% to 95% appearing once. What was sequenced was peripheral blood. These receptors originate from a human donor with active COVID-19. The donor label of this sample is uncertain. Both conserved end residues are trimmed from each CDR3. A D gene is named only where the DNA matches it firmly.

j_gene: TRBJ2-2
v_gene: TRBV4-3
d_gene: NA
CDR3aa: ASSQTFSTLTGELF

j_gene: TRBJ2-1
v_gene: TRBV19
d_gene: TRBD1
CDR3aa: ASTSGQGYNEQF

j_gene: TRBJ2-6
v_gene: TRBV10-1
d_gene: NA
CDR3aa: ASSAELSGANVLT

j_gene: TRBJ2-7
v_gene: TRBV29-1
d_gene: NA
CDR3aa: SVGGPESHYEQY

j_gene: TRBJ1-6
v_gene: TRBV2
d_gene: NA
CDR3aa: ASEDRSSYNSPLH

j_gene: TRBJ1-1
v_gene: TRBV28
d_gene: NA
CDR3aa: ASSYQGKEAF

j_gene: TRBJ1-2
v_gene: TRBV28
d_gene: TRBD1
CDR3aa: ASSQGVNYGYT

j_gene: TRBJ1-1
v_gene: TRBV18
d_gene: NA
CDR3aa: ASSPGTHEDTEAF

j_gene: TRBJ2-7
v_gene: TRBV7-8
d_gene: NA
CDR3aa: ASSFPGSSSYEQY

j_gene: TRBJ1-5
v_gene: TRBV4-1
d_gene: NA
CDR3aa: ASGKSGNDQPQH

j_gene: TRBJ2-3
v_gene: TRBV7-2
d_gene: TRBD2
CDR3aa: ASSYASGRAGDTQY

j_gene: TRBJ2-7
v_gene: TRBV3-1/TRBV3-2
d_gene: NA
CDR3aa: ASSQEGKNPPYEQY

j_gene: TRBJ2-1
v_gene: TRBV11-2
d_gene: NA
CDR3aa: ASSLGGLLNNEQF

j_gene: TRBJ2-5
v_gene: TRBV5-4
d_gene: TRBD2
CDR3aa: ASYASGGQETQY

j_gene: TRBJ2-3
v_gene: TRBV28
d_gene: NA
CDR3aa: ASSFNEGYTDTQY

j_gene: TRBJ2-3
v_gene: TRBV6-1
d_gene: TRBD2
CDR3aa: ASSEGGRGAHGLPTDTQY

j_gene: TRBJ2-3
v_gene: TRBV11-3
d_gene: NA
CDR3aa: ASSYETDTQY